Below are 20 T cell receptor beta chains sequenced from a single sample in a study of CD8+CD57+ T cells in acquired aplastic anemia. The TCR beta profiling, which covered VDJ combination and CDR3 sequence, was carried out using genomic DNA as the template. MiXCR, applied by TCRdb to the reads, yields one record per CDR3 protein. The repertoire includes about 180,000 distinct CDR3 sequences, approximately 45% of them detected once, and around 3% sits in the top ten. Material for sequencing was sorted CD4+, CD8+, or CD8+CD57+ T cells (not recorded which) from PBMCs. These receptors were taken from a human donor in good health.

The J gene is TRBJ1-6, the V gene TRBV10-3, with 7 nucleotides matching TRBD1. The CDR3 totals 15 residues. The ends lost 5 bases at V and 5 bases at J; junction bases unmatched: 6. Per the germline V gene, CDR1 is ENHRY and CDR2 is SYGVKD. The CDR3 DNA follows: TGTGCCATCAGTCCTCGGGACAGCGATAATTCACCCCTCCACTTT. The encoded protein is CAISPRDSDNSPLHF.

This clonotype was observed at least ten times. V usage is TRBV24-1 and J usage is TRBJ2-5; no definite D call. V was cut by 0 bases and J by 3 bases, with 4 bases left in between. This CDR3 region has 13 residues. Germline lookup yields CDR1 KGHDR and CDR2 SFDVKD. As DNA, the CDR3 is TGTGCCACCAGTGATTTGGAAGAAGAGACCCAGTACTTC. Residues: CATSDLEEETQYF.

The CDR3 coding sequence is TGTGCCATCAGTGAGTCGCGGGGGGCCTCCGAGACCCAGTACTTC. Protein sequence: CAISESRGASETQYF. J is TRBJ2-5 and V is TRBV10-3, with 8 bases aligning to TRBD2. With V trimmed by 0 bases and J by 5 bases, 5 bases remained unmatched. Germline-derived CDR1 and CDR2 are ENHRY and SYGVKD. The CDR3 contains 15 residues.

The chain recombines TRBV2 with TRBJ2-6; 7 bases fit TRBD1. Trimming cost V 6 bases and J 4 bases; bases outside gene matches: 12. The V gene's germline CDR1 is SNHLY and CDR2 FYNNEI. This CDR3 is built from 17 residues. The CDR3 loop is CASRTPTGNVGANVLTF. The CDR3 DNA reads TGTGCCAGCAGGACTCCGACAGGGAATGTGGGGGCCAACGTCCTGACTTTC.

Turning to this clonotype: A junction boundary mismatches the germline segment, possibly from a read error. The chain employs TRBV19 and TRBJ1-1, with D uncertain. CDR1 is LNHDA and CDR2 is SQIVND in the germline V gene (reference sequence). The CDR3 contains 17 residues. In DNA, the CDR3 is TGTGCCAGTAGTGTAGATCAAAGGGAAGGACTAGGGACTGAAGCTTTCTTT. Translated: CASSVDQREGLGTEAFF.

The chain links TRBV7-2 to TRBJ2-5; 7 bases map to TRBD2. Trimming cost V 5 bases and J 1 base; bases outside gene matches: 4. Germline CDR1 is SGHTA and CDR2 is FQGNSA. CDR3 size: 14 residues. CDR3 bases: TGTGCCAGCAGCCTATGGGGGGGCCAAGAGACCCAGTACTTC. Translating gives CASSLWGGQETQYF.

This clonotype was seen at least ten times. The CDR3 nucleotides are TGTGCCAGCAGCTTGACAGGGGGTAAAGAGACCCAGTACTTC. This gives the protein CASSLTGGKETQYF. This rearrangement joins TRBV5-4 to TRBJ2-5, with 8 positions matching TRBD1. Germline V CDR1 and CDR2: SGHNT, YYREEE (reference sequence). After removal of 1 base from V and 3 bases from J, the junction contained 2 bases not matched to a gene. This CDR3 is built from 14 residues.

There are many counts of this clonotype. The J gene is TRBJ2-5, the V gene TRBV6-6; D remains unclear. Germline CDR1 and CDR2: MNHNY and SVGAGI (reference sequence). V dropped 3 bases and J dropped 2 bases, with 13 bases sitting between them. CDR3 length: 15 residues. DNA for the CDR3: TGTGCCAGCAGTTATAGACTTGTAGGACAAGAGACCCAGTACTTC. It specifies CASSYRLVGQETQYF.

The sample holds many counts of this clonotype. V usage is TRBV24-1 and J usage is TRBJ2-3, with a tentative D call TRBD1 (5 bases). Trimming stripped 2 bases from V and 2 bases from J, with 13 bases between. Germline assignment: CDR1 KGHDR and CDR2 SFDVKD. The CDR3 is 16 amino acids. CDR3 protein: CATSDSGRVFTDTQYF. In DNA, the CDR3 is TGTGCCACCAGTGATTCTGGCAGGGTTTTCACAGATACGCAGTATTTT.

The chain is built from TRBV7-9 and TRBJ2-7; no clear D. CDR3 length: 13 amino acids. V gave up 5 bases and J gave up 1 base, with 9 bases separating them. Germline V gene sequence: CDR1 SEHNR, CDR2 FQNEAQ (reference sequence). The CDR3 sequence: CASSVGASYEQYF. Written as DNA, the CDR3 is TGTGCCAGCAGCGTCGGAGCTTCCTACGAGCAGTACTTC.

The chain carries TRBV6-2 or TRBV6-3 and TRBJ1-5; tentatively, D is TRBD1 (6 bases). Trimming left V 6 bases short and J 3 bases short, with 15 bases between. The CDR3 extends over 15 amino acids. The germline gives CDR1 MNHEY, CDR2 SVGEGT. CDR3 protein: CASRDGQPHNQPQHF. As DNA, the CDR3 is TGTGCCAGCAGAGACGGACAGCCCCACAATCAGCCCCAGCATTTT.

This chain joins TRBV2 and TRBJ1-3; D possibly corresponds to TRBD1 (6 bases). The CDR3 loop spans 13 amino acids. The V and J ends lost 6 bases and 5 bases respectively, with 11 bases between them. Germline loops: CDR1 SNHLY, CDR2 FYNNEI. As DNA, the CDR3 is TGTGCCAGCAGGGACAGCTACCGAAACACCATATATTTT. This codes for CASRDSYRNTIYF.

This clonotype was seen repeatedly, ten times or more. V and J are TRBV2 and TRBJ2-5; 8 bases are shared with TRBD2. The CDR3 is 14 amino acids. Germline V gene sequence: CDR1 SNHLY, CDR2 FYNNEI. Germline trimming cut 11 bases from V and 7 bases from J; bases unmatched to any gene: 15. CDR3: CAGTNGLAPRTQYF. The CDR3 DNA sequence: TGTGCCGGAACTAATGGACTAGCACCGAGGACCCAGTACTTC.

The CDR3 coding sequence is TGCAGCGTCCAAGTAGGGACAGCGAGCTCCTACGAGCAGTACTTC. Translating it yields CSVQVGTASSYEQYF. V and J are TRBV29-1 and TRBJ2-7; 7 bases are shared with TRBD1. V shed 6 bases and J 0 bases; nucleotides not matched to a gene: 11. CDR1 SQVTM and CDR2 ANQGSEA come from the germline V gene. The CDR3 spans 15 residues.

This clonotype has at least ten counts. The chain carries TRBV12-3 or TRBV12-4 and TRBJ2-3; D might be TRBD2 (5 bases). The CDR3 contains 14 residues. The CDR3 is CATRLAMSTDTQYF. Here the CDR3 DNA reads TGTGCTACCCGATTAGCGATGAGCACAGATACGCAGTATTTT.

This chain connects TRBV5-1 to TRBJ2-2; 8 nucleotides align to TRBD2. Germline-derived CDR1 and CDR2 are SGHRS and YFSETQ. V lost 3 bases, J lost 0 bases, and 10 bases stayed unmatched. The CDR3 sequence is 18 residues long. Here the CDR3 DNA reads TGCGCCAGCAGCTCGGGGAACATAGCGGGGTCGAACACCGGGGAGCTGTTTTTT. Protein product: CASSSGNIAGSNTGELFF.

The chain carries TRBV6-5 and TRBJ2-7; D might be TRBD2 (6 bases). V lost 2 bases and J 3 bases, leaving 11 bases between the germline ends. The CDR3 covers 14 residues. From germline, CDR1 is MNHEY and CDR2 SVGAGI. The CDR3 spells CASSYGATSYEQYF. The CDR3 DNA sequence: TGTGCCAGCAGTTACGGGGCGACTAGCTACGAGCAGTACTTC.

This clonotype was recorded at least ten times. The chain carries TRBV5-8 and TRBJ1-1, with TRBD1 identical over 8 bases. Per germline, CDR1 SGHTS and CDR2 YDEGEE. CDR3 length: 15 amino acids. The ends lost 1 base at V and 2 bases at J; junction bases unmatched: 4. The CDR3, as DNA: TGTGCCAGCAGCTTGAGACAGGGGCGAAACACTGAAGCTTTCTTT. Translated, it gives CASSLRQGRNTEAFF.

CDR3 nucleotide sequence: TGTGCCAGCAGTGGGACAGGGGGATACACAGATACGCAGTATTTT. Translating it yields CASSGTGGYTDTQYF. This chain joins TRBV2 and TRBJ2-3, with 10 nucleotides matching TRBD1. Germline loops: CDR1 SNHLY, CDR2 FYNNEI. The CDR3 loop spans 15 amino acids. Trimming took 4 bases from V and 2 from J; bases not matched to a gene: 3.

In the case of this clonotype: The junction shows a germline mismatch at one end, possibly a read error. The chain combines TRBV28 with TRBJ2-7; 14 bases are a match to TRBD2. This CDR3 region has 17 residues. Germline CDR1 is MDHEN and CDR2 is SYDVKM. The CDR3 DNA sequence: TGTGTCAGCAGTACCGGGACTAGCGGGAGTCCCCGTAGGGAGCAGTACTTC. Its translation: CVSSTGTSGSPRREQYF.